This entry describes one T cell receptor beta chain. The sample holds many counts of this clonotype. The target of this receptor is not known. Base qualities are not at hand, and no much larger clone is one base apart. This entry is derived from a study of T cells in Graves' hyperthyroidism and ophthalmopathy (dated by TCRdb to between 2018 and 2021). At the level of the whole study: Peripheral blood samples were taken at the time of initial diagnosis, prior to any treatment. To identify distinguishing TCR V-J signatures, a discovery cohort of 90 to 100 patients was used, comprising under 45 with Graves' ophthalmopathy and 57 with stable Graves' hyperthyroidism. After sampling, hyperthyroidism patients received methimazole starting at 30 mg daily, and ophthalmopathy patients received high-dose intravenous methylprednisolone. An independent validation cohort of 18 to 20 hyperthyroidism patients and about 15 patients who later progressed to ophthalmopathy tested prospective prediction of ophthalmopathy. The 95 to 100 discovery patients were divided at random into training and test sets in a 7:3 ratio. According to the paper, TCR Vbeta CDR3 sequencing was carried out on approximately 140 peripheral blood samples, which came from 40 to 45 ophthalmopathy, 75 to 80 hyperthyroidism and 17 progressor patients. In addition, the study compared T-cell repertoires in thyroid tissue and in blood from several Graves' hyperthyroidism patients. Findings and caveats that apply to the study as a whole: Ophthalmopathy was separated from stable hyperthyroidism by a 13 V-J signature model, with about 88% sensitivity and approximately 81% specificity obtained in cross-validation and 80%/75% obtained in testing. In validation, the model predicted progression to ophthalmopathy with 60% to 71% sensitivity and approximately 74% specificity, a median of about 6 months before onset. Most expanded thyroid clonotypes (frequency above 0.001) were also detected in blood, a finding suggesting that blood repertoires may reflect thyroid immune responses. No statistical method was used to set the sample size in advance, and investigators knew the group allocation.

The TCR beta CDR3 regions were amplified from RNA transcripts. A first-round RT-PCR of the TCR CDR3 used the HTBI primer set with the Qiagen OneStep RT-PCR kit. A second multiplex PCR round built the libraries, followed by size selection and purification. The libraries were sequenced on an Illumina HiSeq2000 using paired-end 100 bp reads. Per the source publication's procedure: SOAPnuke was used to process the raw data, removing reads that contained adapters or uncalled bases, had a mean Phred below 15, or lacked an exact match to the constant primer or identifier. COPE v1.2.5 was used to merge high-quality paired reads, and clonotypes were defined as unique nucleotide sequences. Clonotypes were aligned to IMGT TRBV, TRBD and TRBJ reference segments using MiTCR v1.1. Analysis was restricted to V-J combinations with a frequency above 0.0001, which covered 99.2% of repertoires. The TCS score was defined as F50 (clonal expansion) divided by E x V (chaos), with BLOSUM62-based TCRdist calculated between CDR3 peptides within each V-J. Welch's t-statistics and random forest reduced 500 to 650 V-J features to about 13, which were used in a naive Bayes classifier (R e1071). The public reads were reanalyzed by TCRdb: fastp trimming at Q25, MiXCR alignment, in-frame beta chains only. Each CDR3 protein appears once, grouped with its most common genes and DNA. TCRdb's processing, not the authors', yielded these V and J calls. Present in this sample are some 400,000 distinct CDR3 sequences, about 15% of which were seen just once. 9.5% to 11% of the sample goes to the ten largest clones.

Graves' hyperthyroidism was defined as stable when no progression to ophthalmopathy occurred over 18 months of follow-up. The hyperthyroidism patients were between 18 and 65 years old and newly diagnosed, with a disease duration of less than 2 months. The study excluded patients with uncontrolled infections, other autoimmune diseases, pregnancy or lactation. Diagnoses were based on clinical symptoms, serum thyroxine and TRAb, thyroid ultrasound and orbital computed tomography. PBMCs were separated from approximately 9.9 ml of fresh peripheral blood using Ficoll-Paque density gradient centrifugation. Total RNA was extracted using Trizol reagent, and RNA quality was assessed on an Agilent 2100 Bioanalyzer. Reading from cysteine to phenylalanine, the CDR3 counts 15 amino acids. Left in the record is the CDR3 DNA by itself, 45 bases read in frame from the first base. V is trimmed back by 5 bases and J by 0 bases, and the junction contains 6 bases that no gene match accounts for.

The sequence came from a woman aged 55-69 years with Graves' hyperthyroidism. Sequencing was carried out using blood. The chain was built from TRBV12-3 or TRBV12-4 and TRBJ1-1, with 7 middle bases fitting TRBD1. CDR3 sequence: CASSPGQFMNTEAFF. Here is the DNA: TGTGCCAGCAGTCCGGGACAGTTCATGAACACTGAAGCTTTCTTT.